The T cell receptor beta chain described here comes from a study of identical twins. Study outcomes and limitations: Zero-insertion findings could be partly confounded by invariant cells (MAIT and iNKT cells).

TCRdb re-called the 5' RACE reads through MiXCR, storing one row per CDR3 protein. The sample lists 500,000 to 700,000 distinct CDR3 sequences; about 7.6% were seen once. Looked up from germline, CDR1 is DFQATT and CDR2 is SNEGSKA (reference sequence). CDR3 length equals 15 residues. After removal of 6 bases from V and 2 bases from J, the junction contained 10 bases not matched to a gene. Ten or more counts support this clonotype. Its specificity is not known. This same sample was also taken into another study, of yellow fever vaccine responses in identical twins. According to that study: Twins reportedly showed a vaccine T cell response that seemed partly convergent and partly personalized.

Sequencing was carried out using PBMCs. The source of this sequence is a young woman in good health. The chain recombines TRBV20-1 with TRBJ2-3, with 8 bases aligning to TRBD2. This CDR3 is CSAYTSGDLTDTQYF. The CDR3 DNA reads TGCAGTGCCTATACTAGCGGAGATCTCACAGATACGCAGTATTTT.